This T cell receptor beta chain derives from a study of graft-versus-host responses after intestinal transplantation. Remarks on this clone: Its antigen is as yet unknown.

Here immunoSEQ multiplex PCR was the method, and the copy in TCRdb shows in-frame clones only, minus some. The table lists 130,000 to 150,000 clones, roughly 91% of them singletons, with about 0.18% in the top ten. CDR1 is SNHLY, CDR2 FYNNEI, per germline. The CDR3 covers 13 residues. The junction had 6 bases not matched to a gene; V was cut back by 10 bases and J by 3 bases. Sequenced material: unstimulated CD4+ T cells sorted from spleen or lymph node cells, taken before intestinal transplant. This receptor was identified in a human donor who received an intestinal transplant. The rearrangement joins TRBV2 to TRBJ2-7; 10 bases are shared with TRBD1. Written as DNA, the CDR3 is TGTGCCATCCCGGGACAGGGGAACTACGAGCAGTACTTC. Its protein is CAIPGQGNYEQYF.